Listed below are T cell receptor beta chains from one sample, sequenced in a study of T cells in Graves' hyperthyroidism and ophthalmopathy. TCRdb itself ran the multiplex PCR reads through MiXCR, one entry per CDR3 protein. The table shows about 480,000 distinct CDR3 sequences, with less than 25% occurring only once. Material: blood. These TCRs come from a woman under 40 with Graves' ophthalmopathy. CDR3s include the opening cysteine and the closing phenylalanine or tryptophan. The D gene is left open where the match is weak. Where a row states a size, it is once, few, many or the class of an expanded clone; other rows omit it.

V gene	D gene	clone size	J gene	CDR3 DNA	CDR3 protein
TRBV6-2/TRBV6-3	TRBD2	many	TRBJ2-7	TGTGCCAGCAGTTCCAAGACTAGCGGGGGGGCCGGTGGGTACGAGCAGTACTTC	CASSSKTSGGAGGYEQYF
TRBV30	.	many	TRBJ2-7	TGTGCCTGGAGTGTCCGTCCCTACGAGCAGTACTTC	CAWSVRPYEQYF
TRBV6-5	TRBD2	many	TRBJ2-5	TGTGCCAGCAGTTACTTGCCCCCATTTGTAGCGGGGCAAGAGACCCAGTACTTC	CASSYLPPFVAGQETQYF
TRBV28	.	many	TRBJ1-2	TGTGCCAGCAGTTTTCAGGGTTCAGACTATGGCTACACCTTC	CASSFQGSDYGYTF
TRBV20-1	TRBD2	many	TRBJ2-7	TGCAGTGCTGCCCTAGCGGGGGCTTCCTACGAGCAGTACTTC	CSAALAGASYEQYF
TRBV6-4	.	many	TRBJ1-5	TGTGCCAGCAGTGACGACTCCAGGGTTGTAGGCAATCAGCCCCAGCATTTT	CASSDDSRVVGNQPQHF
TRBV2	.	many	TRBJ1-1	TGTGCCAGCAGTGTCGACGGATTAGGGAACACTGAAGCTTTCTTT	CASSVDGLGNTEAFF
TRBV6-1	TRBD1	many	TRBJ2-5	TGTGCCAGCAGTCATCTAACAGGGGCCGCCACCCAAGAGACCCAGTACTTC	CASSHLTGAATQETQYF
TRBV6-1	TRBD1	many	TRBJ1-5	TGTGCCAGCAGTGGCTACAGGGGACAGCCCCAGCATTTT	CASSGYRGQPQHF
TRBV4-3	TRBD2	many	TRBJ2-7	TGCGCCAGCAGCCAAGATGTAGGTGGGACTAGCGTCTCCTACGAGCAGTACTTC	CASSQDVGGTSVSYEQYF
TRBV6-5	TRBD1	few	TRBJ1-2	TGTGCCAGCAGTTACGGGCAGGGGGCTGTACAATATGGCTACACCTTC	CASSYGQGAVQYGYTF
TRBV18	.	many	TRBJ1-1	TGTGCCAGCTCACCAAGGGGGGGAGGTACTGAAGCTTTCTTT	CASSPRGGGTEAFF
TRBV12-3/TRBV12-4	.	.	TRBJ1-1	TGTGCCAGCAGTTTAGGACAGCTAAAGAACACTGAAGCTTTCTTT	CASSLGQLKNTEAFF
TRBV18	.	.	TRBJ2-7	TGTGCCAGCTCACCACCTGCCGGGGGCGGTTACGAGCAGTACTTC	CASSPPAGGGYEQYF
TRBV7-2	.	many	TRBJ1-2	TGTGCCAGCAGCTCCGGGACGCGCGGCGGCTACACCTTC	CASSSGTRGGYTF
TRBV6-1	TRBD1	few	TRBJ2-7	TGTGCCAGCAGAAAGACAGGGGCGGGCCACGAGCAGTACTTC	CASRKTGAGHEQYF
TRBV2	TRBD1	many	TRBJ1-2	TGTGCCAGCAGCTACGACAGGGCTGGAGGCTACACCTTC	CASSYDRAGGYTF